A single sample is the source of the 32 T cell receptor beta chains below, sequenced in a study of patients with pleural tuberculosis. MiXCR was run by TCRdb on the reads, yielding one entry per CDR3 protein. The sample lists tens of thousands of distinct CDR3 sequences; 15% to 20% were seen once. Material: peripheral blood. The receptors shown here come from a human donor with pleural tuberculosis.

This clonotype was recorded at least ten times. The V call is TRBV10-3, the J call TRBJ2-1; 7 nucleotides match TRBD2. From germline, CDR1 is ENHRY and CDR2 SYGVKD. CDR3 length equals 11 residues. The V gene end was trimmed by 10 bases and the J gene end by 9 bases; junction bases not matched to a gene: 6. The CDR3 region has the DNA TGTGCCACCGGGACTACGGGTGAGCAGTTCTTC. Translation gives CATGTTGEQFF.

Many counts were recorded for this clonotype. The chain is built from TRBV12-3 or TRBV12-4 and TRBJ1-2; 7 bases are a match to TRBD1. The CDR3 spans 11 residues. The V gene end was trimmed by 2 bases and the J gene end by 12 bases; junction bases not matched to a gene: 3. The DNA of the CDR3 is TGTGCCAGCAGTTTAACAGGGGTCCACACCTTC. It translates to CASSLTGVHTF.

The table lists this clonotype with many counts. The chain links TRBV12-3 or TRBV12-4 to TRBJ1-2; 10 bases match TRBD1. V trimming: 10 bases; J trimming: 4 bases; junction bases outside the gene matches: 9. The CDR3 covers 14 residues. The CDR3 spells CATSLGDRGYGYTF. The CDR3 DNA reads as TGTGCCACCTCTTTGGGGGACAGGGGCTATGGCTACACCTTC.

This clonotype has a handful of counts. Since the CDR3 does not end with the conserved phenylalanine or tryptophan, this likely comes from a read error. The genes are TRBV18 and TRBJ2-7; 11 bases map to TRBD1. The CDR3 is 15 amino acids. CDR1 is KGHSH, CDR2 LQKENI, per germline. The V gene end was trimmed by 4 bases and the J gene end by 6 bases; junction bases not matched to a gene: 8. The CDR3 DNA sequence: TGTGCCAGCTCACGGGACAGGGGGAATGGTGGCGAGCAGTACCTC. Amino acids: CASSRDRGNGGEQYL.

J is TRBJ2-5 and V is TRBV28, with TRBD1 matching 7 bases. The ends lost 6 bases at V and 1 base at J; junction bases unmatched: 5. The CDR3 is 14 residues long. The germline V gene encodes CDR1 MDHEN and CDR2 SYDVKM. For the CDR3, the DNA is TGTGCCAGCAGAAACAGGGGCGGCCAAGAGACCCAGTACTTC. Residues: CASRNRGGQETQYF.

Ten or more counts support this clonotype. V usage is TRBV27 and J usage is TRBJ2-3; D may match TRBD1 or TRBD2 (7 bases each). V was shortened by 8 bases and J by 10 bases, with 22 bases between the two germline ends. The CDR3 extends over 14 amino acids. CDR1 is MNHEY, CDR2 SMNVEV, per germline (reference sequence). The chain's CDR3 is CASDSGQGGDSQYF. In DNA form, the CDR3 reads TGTGCCAGCGATTCCGGCCAGGGGGGGGATTCGCAGTATTTT.

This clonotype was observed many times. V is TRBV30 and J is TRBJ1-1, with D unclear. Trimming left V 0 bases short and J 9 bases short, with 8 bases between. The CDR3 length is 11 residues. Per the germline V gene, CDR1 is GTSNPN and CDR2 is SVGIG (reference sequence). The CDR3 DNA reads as TGTGCCTGGAGTGTTACAAAACAAGCTTTCTTT. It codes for CAWSVTKQAFF.

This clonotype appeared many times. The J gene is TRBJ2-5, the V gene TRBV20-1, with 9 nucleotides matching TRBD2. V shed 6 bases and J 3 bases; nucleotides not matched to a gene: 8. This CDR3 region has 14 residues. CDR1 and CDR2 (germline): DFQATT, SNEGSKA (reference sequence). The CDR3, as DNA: TGCAGTGCCGCGAAGACTAGCGGAGAAGAGACCCAGTACTTC. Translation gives CSAAKTSGEETQYF.

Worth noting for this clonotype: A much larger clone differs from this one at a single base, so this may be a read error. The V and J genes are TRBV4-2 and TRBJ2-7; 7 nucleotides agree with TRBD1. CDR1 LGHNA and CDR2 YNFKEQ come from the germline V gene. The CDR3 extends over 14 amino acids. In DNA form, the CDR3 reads TGTACCAGCAGCCAAGGGACAGCCTCCTACGAGCAGTACTTC. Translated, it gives CTSSQGTASYEQYF.

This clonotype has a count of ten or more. CDR3 DNA sequence: TGTGCCAGCAGCTTTAGGGGGCCGCAAGAGACCCAGTACTTC. Its protein product is CASSFRGPQETQYF. This chain uses TRBV3-1 with TRBJ2-5; TRBD1 aligns across 7 bases. The CDR3 has 14 amino acids. Trimming removed 5 bases from V and 2 bases from J; junction bases left unmatched: 5. Germline CDR1 reads LGHDT; CDR2 reads YNNKEL (reference sequence).

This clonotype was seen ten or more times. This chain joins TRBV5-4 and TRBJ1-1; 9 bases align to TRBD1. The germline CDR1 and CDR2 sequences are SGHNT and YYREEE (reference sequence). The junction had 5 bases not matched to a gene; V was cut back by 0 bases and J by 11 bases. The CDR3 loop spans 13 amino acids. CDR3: CASSLGTGVGAFF. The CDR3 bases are TGTGCCAGCAGCTTGGGGACAGGGGTTGGCGCTTTCTTT.

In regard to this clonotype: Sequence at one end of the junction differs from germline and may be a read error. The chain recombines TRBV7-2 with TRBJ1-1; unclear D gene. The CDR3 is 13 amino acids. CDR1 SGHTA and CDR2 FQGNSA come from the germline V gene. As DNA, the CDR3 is TGTGCCGGCAGCTTAGCAAACCCCGCTGAAGCTTTCTTT. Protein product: CAGSLANPAEAFF. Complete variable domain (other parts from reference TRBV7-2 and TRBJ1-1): GAGVSQSPSNKVTEKGKDVELRCDPISGHTALYWYRQSLGQGLEFLIYFQGNSAPDKSGLPSDRFSAERTGGSVSTLTIQRTQQEDSAVYLCAGSLANPAEAFFGQGTRLTVV.

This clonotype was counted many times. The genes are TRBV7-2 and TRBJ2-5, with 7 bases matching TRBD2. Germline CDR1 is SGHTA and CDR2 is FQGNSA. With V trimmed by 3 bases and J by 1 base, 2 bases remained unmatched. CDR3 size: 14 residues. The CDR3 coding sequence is TGTGCCAGCAGCTTCGGCGGGGGCCAAGAGACCCAGTACTTC. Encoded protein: CASSFGGGQETQYF.

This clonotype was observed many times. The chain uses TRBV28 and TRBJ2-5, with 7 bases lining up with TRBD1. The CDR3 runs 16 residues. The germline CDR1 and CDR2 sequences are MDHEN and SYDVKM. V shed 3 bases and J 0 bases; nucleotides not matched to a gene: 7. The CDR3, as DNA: TGTGCCAGCAGTTTCGGGACAGTATTTTACCAAGAGACCCAGTACTTC. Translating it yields CASSFGTVFYQETQYF.

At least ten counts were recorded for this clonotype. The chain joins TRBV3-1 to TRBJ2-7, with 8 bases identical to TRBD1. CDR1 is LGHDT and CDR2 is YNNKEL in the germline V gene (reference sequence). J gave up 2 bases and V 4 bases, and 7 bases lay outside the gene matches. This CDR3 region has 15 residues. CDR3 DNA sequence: TGTGCCAGCAGCCCCGGACAGGGAATCCCCTACGAGCAGTACTTC. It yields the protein CASSPGQGIPYEQYF.

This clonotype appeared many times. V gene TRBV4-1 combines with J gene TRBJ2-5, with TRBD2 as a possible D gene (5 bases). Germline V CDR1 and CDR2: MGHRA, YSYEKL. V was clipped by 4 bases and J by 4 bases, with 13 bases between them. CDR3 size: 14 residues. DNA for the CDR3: TGCGCCAGCAGCCGTTATAGTGAGGGAGAGACCCAGTACTTC. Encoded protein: CASSRYSEGETQYF.

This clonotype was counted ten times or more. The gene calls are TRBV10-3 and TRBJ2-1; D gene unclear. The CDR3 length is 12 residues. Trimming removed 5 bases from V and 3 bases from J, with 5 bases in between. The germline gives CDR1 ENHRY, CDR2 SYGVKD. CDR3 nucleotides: TGTGCCATCAGTAGCATCTACAATGAGCAGTTCTTC. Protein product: CAISSIYNEQFF.

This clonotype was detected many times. Written as DNA, the CDR3 is TGTGCCAGCAGTTACCAGAGGACGGCTAACTATGGCTACACCTTC. Translating gives CASSYQRTANYGYTF. This chain uses TRBV6-2 or TRBV6-3 with TRBJ1-2; D not certain. The CDR3 totals 15 residues. The V gene's germline CDR1 is MNHEY and CDR2 SVGEGT. The ends were cut back, 2 bases at V and 0 bases at J, with 10 bases in the middle.

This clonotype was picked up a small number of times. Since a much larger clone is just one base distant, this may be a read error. The DNA of the CDR3 is TGTGCCAGCAGTGACTCGGCTAGCGGGGGGACCGGGGAGCTGTTTTTT. Translating gives CASSDSASGGTGELFF. This rearrangement joins TRBV6-6 to TRBJ2-2, with 11 positions matching TRBD2. Germline V gene sequence: CDR1 MNHNY, CDR2 SVGAGI (reference sequence). CDR3 length equals 16 residues.

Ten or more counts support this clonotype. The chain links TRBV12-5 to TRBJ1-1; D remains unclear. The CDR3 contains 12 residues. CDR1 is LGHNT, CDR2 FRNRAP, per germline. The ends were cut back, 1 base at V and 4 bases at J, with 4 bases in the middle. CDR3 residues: CASGLESTEAFF. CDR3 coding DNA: TGTGCTAGTGGTTTGGAATCCACTGAAGCTTTCTTT.

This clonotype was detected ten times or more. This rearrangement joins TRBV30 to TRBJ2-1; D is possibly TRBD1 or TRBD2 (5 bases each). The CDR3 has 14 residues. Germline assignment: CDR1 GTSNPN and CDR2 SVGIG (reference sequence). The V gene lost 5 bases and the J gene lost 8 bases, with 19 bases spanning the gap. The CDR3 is CAWGPRGLRDEQFF. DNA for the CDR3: TGTGCCTGGGGGCCGAGGGGCCTCCGGGATGAGCAGTTCTTC.

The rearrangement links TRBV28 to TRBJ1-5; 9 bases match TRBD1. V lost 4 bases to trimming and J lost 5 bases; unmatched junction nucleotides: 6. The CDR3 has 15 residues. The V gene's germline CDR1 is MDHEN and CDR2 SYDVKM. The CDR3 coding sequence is TGTGCCAGCAGTTCGGGGACAGGGTCGGATCAGCCCCAGCATTTT. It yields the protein CASSSGTGSDQPQHF.

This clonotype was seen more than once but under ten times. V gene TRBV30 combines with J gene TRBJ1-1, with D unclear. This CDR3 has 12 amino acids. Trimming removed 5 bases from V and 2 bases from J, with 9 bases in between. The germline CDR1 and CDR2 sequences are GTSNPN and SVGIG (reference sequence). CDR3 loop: CAWGRTNTEAFF. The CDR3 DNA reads TGTGCCTGGGGACGGACCAACACTGAAGCTTTCTTT. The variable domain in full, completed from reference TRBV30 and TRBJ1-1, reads SQTIHQWPATLVQPVGSPLSLECTVEGTSNPNLYWYRQAAGRGLQLLFYSVGIGQISSEVPQNLSASRPQDRQFILSSKKLLLSDSGFYLCAWGRTNTEAFFGQGTRLTVV.

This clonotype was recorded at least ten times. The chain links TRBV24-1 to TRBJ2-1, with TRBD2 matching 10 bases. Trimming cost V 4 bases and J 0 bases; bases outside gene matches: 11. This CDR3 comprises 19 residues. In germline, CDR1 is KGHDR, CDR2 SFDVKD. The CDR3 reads CATSDPTSGHTGSYNEQFF. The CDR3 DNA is TGTGCCACCAGTGACCCGACTAGCGGGCATACTGGCTCCTACAATGAGCAGTTCTTC.

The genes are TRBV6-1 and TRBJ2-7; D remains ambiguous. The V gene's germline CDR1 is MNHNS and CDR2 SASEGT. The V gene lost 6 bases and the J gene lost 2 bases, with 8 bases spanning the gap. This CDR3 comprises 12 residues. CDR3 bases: TGTGCCAGCAGCGACGGACCCTACGAGCAGTACTTC. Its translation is CASSDGPYEQYF.

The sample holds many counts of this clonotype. CDR3 coding DNA: TGTGCCAGTAGTATAGTAGGGGCGTCGCAAACTGAAGCTTTCTTT. As protein: CASSIVGASQTEAFF. The genes are TRBV19 and TRBJ1-1; TRBD1 might be the D (5 bases). V lost 1 base to trimming and J lost 5 bases, with 14 bases between them. Germline loops: CDR1 LNHDA, CDR2 SQIVND (reference sequence). The CDR3 covers 15 residues.

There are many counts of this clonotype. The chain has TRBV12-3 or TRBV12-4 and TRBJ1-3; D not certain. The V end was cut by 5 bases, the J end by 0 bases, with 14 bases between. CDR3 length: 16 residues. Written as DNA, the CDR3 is TGTGCCAGCAGTCCATTCCTAGCGGGCTCTGGAAACACCATATATTTT. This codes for CASSPFLAGSGNTIYF.

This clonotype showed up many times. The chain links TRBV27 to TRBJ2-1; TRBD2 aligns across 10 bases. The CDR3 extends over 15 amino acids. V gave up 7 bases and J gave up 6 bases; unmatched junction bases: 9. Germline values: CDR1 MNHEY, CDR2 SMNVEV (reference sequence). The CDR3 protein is CASKRAGGPGNEQFF. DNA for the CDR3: TGTGCCAGCAAACGAGCGGGAGGGCCGGGCAATGAGCAGTTCTTC.

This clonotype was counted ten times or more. The chain's CDR3 is CASSQDRNSYEQYF. The CDR3 region has the DNA TGTGCCAGCAGTCAGGACCGTAACTCCTACGAGCAGTACTTC. The V call is TRBV6-1, the J call TRBJ2-7; unclear D gene. Germline loops: CDR1 MNHNS, CDR2 SASEGT. Trimming took off 5 bases at V and 0 bases at J, with 11 bases between the two ends. This CDR3 comprises 14 residues.

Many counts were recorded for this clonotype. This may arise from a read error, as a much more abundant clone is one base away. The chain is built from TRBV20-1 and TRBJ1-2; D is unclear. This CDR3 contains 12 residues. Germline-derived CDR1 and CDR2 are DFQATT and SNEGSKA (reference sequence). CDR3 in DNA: TGCAGTGCTAGCGGATTAGTCTATGGCTACGCCTTC. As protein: CSASGLVYGYAF.

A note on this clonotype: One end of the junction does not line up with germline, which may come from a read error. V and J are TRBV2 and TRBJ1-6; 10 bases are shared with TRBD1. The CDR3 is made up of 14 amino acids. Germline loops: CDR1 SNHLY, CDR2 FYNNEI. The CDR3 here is CASSVRTGGSPPHF. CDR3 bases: TGTGCCAGCAGCGTCCGGACAGGGGGATCACCCCCCCACTTT.

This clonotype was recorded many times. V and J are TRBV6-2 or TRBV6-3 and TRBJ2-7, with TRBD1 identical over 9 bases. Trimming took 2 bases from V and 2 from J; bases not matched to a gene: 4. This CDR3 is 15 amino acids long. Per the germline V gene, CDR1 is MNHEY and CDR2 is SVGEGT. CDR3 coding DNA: TGTGCCAGCAGTTACGGACAGGGGAACCCCTACGAGCAGTACTTC. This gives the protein CASSYGQGNPYEQYF.